This T cell receptor (beta chain) was retrieved from a study of OX40 agonist ivuxolimab in advanced cancers. For the study at large: Ivuxolimab, an agonist antibody against OX40 (CD134), was given to patients. Having had anti-PD-1, anti-PD-L1 or anti-CTLA-4 therapy before was allowed, and roughly 40% had some.

On cycle 4 day 1 and cycle 7 day 1, as well as at baseline, blood was sampled. The study's findings and limits: Averaging showed that CD8+ T cells had more expanded clones than CD4+ did.

V lost 4 bases and J lost 6, with 13 bases in between. CDR1 is SGHRS, CDR2 YFSETQ, per germline. CDR3 length: 13 amino acids. Profiling relied on immunoSEQ multiplex PCR, and the TCRdb table lists in-frame clones only, not all of them. The top ten hold roughly 0.4% of the sample, which has 65,000 to 70,000 clones, around four fifths seen once. This clone showed up just once. The target antigen is unknown. The sample here was CD4+ or CD8+ T cells sorted from blood, taken in a trial of the OX40 agonist ivuxolimab. The V call is TRBV5-1, the J call TRBJ1-1; D is ambiguous. The TCR comes from an adult with an advanced solid tumor such as melanoma, head and neck, liver or kidney cancer. CDR3 amino acids: CASSPPAGSEAFF. CDR3 DNA sequence: TGCGCCAGCAGCCCCCCGGCCGGGTCTGAAGCTTTCTTT.